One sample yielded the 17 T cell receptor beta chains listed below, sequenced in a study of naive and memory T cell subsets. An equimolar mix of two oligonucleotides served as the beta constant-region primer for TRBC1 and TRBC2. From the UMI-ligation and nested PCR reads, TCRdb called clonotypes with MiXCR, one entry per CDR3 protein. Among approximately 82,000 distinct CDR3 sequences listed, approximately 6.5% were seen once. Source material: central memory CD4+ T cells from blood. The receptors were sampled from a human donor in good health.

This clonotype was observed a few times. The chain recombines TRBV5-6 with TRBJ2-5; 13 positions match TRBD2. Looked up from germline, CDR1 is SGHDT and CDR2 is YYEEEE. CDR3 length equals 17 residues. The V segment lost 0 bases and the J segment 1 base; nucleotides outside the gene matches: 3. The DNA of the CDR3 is TGTGCCAGCAGCTTGGCGCGACTAGCGGGGGGCCAAGAGACCCAGTACTTC. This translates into CASSLARLAGGQETQYF.

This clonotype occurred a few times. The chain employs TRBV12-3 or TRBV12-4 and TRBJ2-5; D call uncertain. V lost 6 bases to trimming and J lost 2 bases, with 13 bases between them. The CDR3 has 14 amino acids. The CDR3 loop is CASSPGWGQETQYF. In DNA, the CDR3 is TGTGCCAGCAGCCCTGGGTGGGGTCAAGAGACCCAGTACTTC.

The CDR3 DNA is TGTGCCAGCAGCCAAGAGAGCGGGGGGGCCTTTGTGGAGCAGTTCTTC. This sequence encodes CASSQESGGAFVEQFF. The chain recombines TRBV4-2 with TRBJ2-1; 10 positions match TRBD2. The CDR3 consists of 16 residues. Trimming at V came to 0 bases and at J to 10 bases, leaving 9 bases not matched to a gene. Per germline, CDR1 LGHNA and CDR2 YNFKEQ.

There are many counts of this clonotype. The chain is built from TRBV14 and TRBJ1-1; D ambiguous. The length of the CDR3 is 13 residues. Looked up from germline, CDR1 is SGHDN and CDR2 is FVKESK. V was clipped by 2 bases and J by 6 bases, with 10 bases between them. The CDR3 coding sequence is TGTGCCAGCAGCCAACAAATTGCGGCTGAAGCTTTCTTT. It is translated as CASSQQIAAEAFF.

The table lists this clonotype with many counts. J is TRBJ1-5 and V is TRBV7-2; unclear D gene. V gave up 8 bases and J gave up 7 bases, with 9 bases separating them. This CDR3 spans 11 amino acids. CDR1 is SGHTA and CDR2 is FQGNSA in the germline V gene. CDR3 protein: CASGVGQPQHF. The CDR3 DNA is TGTGCCAGCGGAGTCGGACAGCCCCAGCATTTT.

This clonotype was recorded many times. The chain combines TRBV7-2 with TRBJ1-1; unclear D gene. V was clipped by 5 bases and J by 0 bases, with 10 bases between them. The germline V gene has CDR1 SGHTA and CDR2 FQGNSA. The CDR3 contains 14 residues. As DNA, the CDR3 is TGTGCCAGCAGCCAAAGCCACGTGAACACTGAAGCTTTCTTT. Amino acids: CASSQSHVNTEAFF.

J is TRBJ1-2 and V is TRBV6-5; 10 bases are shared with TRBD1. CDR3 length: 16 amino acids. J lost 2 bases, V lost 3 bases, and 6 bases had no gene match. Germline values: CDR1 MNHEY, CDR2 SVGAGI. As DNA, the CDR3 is TGTGCCAGCAGTTATGACAGGGGGCGTTTAAACTATGGCTACACCTTC. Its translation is CASSYDRGRLNYGYTF.

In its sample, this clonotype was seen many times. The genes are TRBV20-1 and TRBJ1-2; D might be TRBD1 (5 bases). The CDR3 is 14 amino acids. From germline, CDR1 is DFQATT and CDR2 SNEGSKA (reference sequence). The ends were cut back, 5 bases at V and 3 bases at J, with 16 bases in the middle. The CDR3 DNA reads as TGCAGTGCTCAGCAGGCCCAGGGCCACTATGGCTACACCTTC. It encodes CSAQQAQGHYGYTF.

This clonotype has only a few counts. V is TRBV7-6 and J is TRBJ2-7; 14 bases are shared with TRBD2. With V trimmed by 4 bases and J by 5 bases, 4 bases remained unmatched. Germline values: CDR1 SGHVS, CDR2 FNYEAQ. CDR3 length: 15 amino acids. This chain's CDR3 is CASSSSGLAGDEQYF. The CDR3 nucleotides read TGTGCCAGCAGCTCCTCGGGACTAGCGGGAGACGAGCAGTACTTC.

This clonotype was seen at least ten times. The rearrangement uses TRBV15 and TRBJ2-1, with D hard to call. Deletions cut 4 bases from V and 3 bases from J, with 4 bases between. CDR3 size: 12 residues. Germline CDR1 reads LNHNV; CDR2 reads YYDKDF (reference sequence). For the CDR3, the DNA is TGTGCCACCAGCATCTACTACAATGAGCAGTTCTTC. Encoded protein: CATSIYYNEQFF.

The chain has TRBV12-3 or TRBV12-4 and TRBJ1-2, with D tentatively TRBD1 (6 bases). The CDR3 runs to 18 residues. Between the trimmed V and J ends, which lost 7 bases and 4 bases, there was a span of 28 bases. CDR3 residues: CASTEQGGGASKFYGYTF. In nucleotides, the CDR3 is TGTGCCAGCACAGAACAGGGAGGAGGGGCCAGCAAATTCTATGGCTACACCTTC.

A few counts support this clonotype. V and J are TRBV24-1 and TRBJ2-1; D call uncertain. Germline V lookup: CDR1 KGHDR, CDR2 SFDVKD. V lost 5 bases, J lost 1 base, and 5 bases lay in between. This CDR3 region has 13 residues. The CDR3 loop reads CATSVGSYNEQFF. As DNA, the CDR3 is TGTGCCACCAGTGTCGGGTCCTACAATGAGCAGTTCTTC.

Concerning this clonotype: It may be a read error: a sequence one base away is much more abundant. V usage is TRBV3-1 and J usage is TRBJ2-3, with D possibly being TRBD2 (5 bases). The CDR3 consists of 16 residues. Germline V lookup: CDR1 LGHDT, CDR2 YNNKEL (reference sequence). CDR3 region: CASSQYGGREADMQYF. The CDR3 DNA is TGTGCCAGCAGCCAATATGGTGGGAGAGAGGCAGATATGCAGTATTTT.

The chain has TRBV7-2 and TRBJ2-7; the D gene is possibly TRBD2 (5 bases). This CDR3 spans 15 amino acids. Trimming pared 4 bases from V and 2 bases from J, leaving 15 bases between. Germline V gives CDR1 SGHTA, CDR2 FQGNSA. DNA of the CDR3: TGTGCCAGCAGCTCAGAGGGCCTCACCACCTACGAGCAGTACTTC. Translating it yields CASSSEGLTTYEQYF.

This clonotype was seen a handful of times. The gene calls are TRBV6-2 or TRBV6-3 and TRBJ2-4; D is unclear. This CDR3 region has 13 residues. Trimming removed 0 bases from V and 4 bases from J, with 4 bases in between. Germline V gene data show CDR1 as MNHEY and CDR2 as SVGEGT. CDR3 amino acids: CASSYSGKNIQYF. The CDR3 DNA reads TGTGCCAGCAGTTACTCCGGGAAAAACATTCAGTACTTC.

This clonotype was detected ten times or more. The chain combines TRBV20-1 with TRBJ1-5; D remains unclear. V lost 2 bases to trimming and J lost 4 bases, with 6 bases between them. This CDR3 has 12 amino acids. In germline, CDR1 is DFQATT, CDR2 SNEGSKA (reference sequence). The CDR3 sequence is CSARSQNQPQHF. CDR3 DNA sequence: TGCAGTGCTAGAAGTCAAAATCAGCCCCAGCATTTT.

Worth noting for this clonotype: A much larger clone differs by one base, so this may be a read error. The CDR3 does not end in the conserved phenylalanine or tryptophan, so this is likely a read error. CDR3 bases: TGTGCCAGCAGCGAAGCCGGACAGGCCGCCCGTAGGCCCCAGCATTCT. The encoded protein is CASSEAGQAARRPQHS. The chain couples TRBV12-3 or TRBV12-4 to TRBJ1-5; 7 bases agree with TRBD1. This CDR3 has 16 residues. V lost 6 bases to trimming and J lost 9 bases; unmatched junction nucleotides: 17.